Shown below are 10 T cell receptor beta chains from a single sample sequenced in a study of CD8 T cells in Susac syndrome. Random-hexamer reverse transcription was applied to about 0.5 to 1 ug RNA. TCRdb itself ran the immunoSEQ multiplex PCR reads through MiXCR, one entry per CDR3 protein. The profile covers about 400,000 distinct CDR3 sequences, with 85% to 90% appearing a single time and approximately 0.11% taken by the ten largest. Sequenced material: CD8+ T cells from PBMCs. Receptors originate from a human donor with multiple sclerosis.

The gene calls are TRBV12-3 or TRBV12-4 and TRBJ1-1; the D gene is possibly TRBD1 (6 bases). This CDR3 has 14 amino acids. V was trimmed by 5 bases and J by 5 bases, leaving 15 bases between them. CDR3: CASSRGYGGTEAFF. CDR3 in DNA: TGTGCCAGCAGTAGGGGGTACGGGGGGACTGAAGCTTTCTTT.

J is TRBJ2-3 and V is TRBV9; D is uncertain. This CDR3 is 16 amino acids long. Germline V gene lookup returns CDR1 SGDLS and CDR2 YYNGEE. The germline V and J ends were trimmed by 3 bases and 0 bases, with 14 bases remaining between them. CDR3 loop: CASSDGNGLSTDTQYF. The CDR3 DNA sequence: TGTGCCAGCAGCGATGGAAACGGTCTTAGCACAGATACGCAGTATTTT.

The chain employs TRBV7-2 and TRBJ1-5; TRBD1 matches at 9 bases. J was trimmed by 5 bases and V by 5 bases; bases with no gene match: 13. CDR1 and CDR2 from the germline V gene are SGHTA and FQGNSA. The CDR3 runs to 17 residues. The CDR3 reads CASSPFHSGTGYQPQHF. CDR3 DNA sequence: TGTGCCAGCAGCCCCTTCCATTCCGGGACAGGGTATCAGCCCCAGCATTTT. The whole variable domain, filled in from reference TRBV7-2 and TRBJ1-5, reads GAGVSQSPSNKVTEKGKDVELRCDPISGHTALYWYRQSLGQGLEFLIYFQGNSAPDKSGLPSDRFSAERTGGSVSTLTIQRTQQEDSAVYLCASSPFHSGTGYQPQHFGDGTRLSIL.

The J gene is TRBJ2-2, the V gene TRBV11-3, with 9 bases matching TRBD1. V lost 3 bases to trimming and J lost 4 bases; unmatched junction nucleotides: 3. Germline values: CDR1 SGHNT, CDR2 YENEEA. The CDR3 extends over 15 amino acids. The CDR3 loop is CASSFGQGSTGELFF. The CDR3 DNA reads TGTGCCAGCAGCTTCGGACAGGGGAGCACCGGGGAGCTGTTTTTT.

The chain combines TRBV5-1 with TRBJ1-1; 9 nucleotides line up with TRBD1. The trim removed 0 bases at V and 0 bases at J, leaving 3 bases unmatched. Germline values: CDR1 SGHRS, CDR2 YFSETQ. The CDR3 spans 16 residues. CDR3 amino acids: CASSLGTGVLNTEAFF. The CDR3 region has the DNA TGCGCCAGCAGCTTGGGGACAGGGGTATTGAACACTGAAGCTTTCTTT.

This clonotype showed up just once. J is TRBJ2-3 and V is TRBV30; D remains ambiguous. There are 16 residues in the CDR3. Trimming left V 0 bases short and J 1 base short, with 14 bases between. CDR1 and CDR2 (germline): GTSNPN, SVGIG (reference sequence). The CDR3: CAWSVVASLGTDTQYF. Here the CDR3 DNA reads TGTGCCTGGAGTGTAGTCGCGAGTCTTGGCACAGATACGCAGTATTTT.

This sequence joins TRBV29-1 and TRBJ1-4; no firm D call. CDR1 and CDR2 from the germline V gene are SQVTM and ANQGSEA. Between the trimmed V and J ends, which lost 1 base and 2 bases, there was a span of 2 bases. There are 12 residues in the CDR3. CDR3 bases: TGCAGCGTTGAAGTGACTAATGAAAAACTGTTTTTT. It encodes CSVEVTNEKLFF.

The chain is built from TRBV6-6 and TRBJ1-2; 8 positions match TRBD1. The CDR3 contains 14 residues. CDR1 and CDR2 (germline): MNHNY, SVGAGI (reference sequence). Germline trimming cut 6 bases from V and 6 bases from J; bases unmatched to any gene: 9. The CDR3 bases are TGTGCCAGCAGGACGACAGGGGTTGTTGATGGCTACACCTTC. Its protein product is CASRTTGVVDGYTF.

The V and J genes are TRBV5-1 and TRBJ1-3; D is possibly TRBD1 (5 bases). V gave up 4 bases and J gave up 2 bases, with 16 bases separating them. Germline loops: CDR1 SGHRS, CDR2 YFSETQ. CDR3 length: 16 residues. CDR3 protein: CASSKATGTPGNTIYF. Here the CDR3 DNA reads TGCGCCAGCAGCAAGGCAACCGGGACCCCTGGAAACACCATATATTTT.

V gene TRBV24-1 combines with J gene TRBJ2-1, with D possibly matching TRBD2 (7 bases). Germline values: CDR1 KGHDR, CDR2 SFDVKD. The CDR3 consists of 13 residues. V lost 0 bases and J lost 11, with 10 bases in between. The DNA of the CDR3 is TGTGCCACCAGTGATTTGGGGGGGGCCCAGCAGTTCTTC. It codes for CATSDLGGAQQFF.